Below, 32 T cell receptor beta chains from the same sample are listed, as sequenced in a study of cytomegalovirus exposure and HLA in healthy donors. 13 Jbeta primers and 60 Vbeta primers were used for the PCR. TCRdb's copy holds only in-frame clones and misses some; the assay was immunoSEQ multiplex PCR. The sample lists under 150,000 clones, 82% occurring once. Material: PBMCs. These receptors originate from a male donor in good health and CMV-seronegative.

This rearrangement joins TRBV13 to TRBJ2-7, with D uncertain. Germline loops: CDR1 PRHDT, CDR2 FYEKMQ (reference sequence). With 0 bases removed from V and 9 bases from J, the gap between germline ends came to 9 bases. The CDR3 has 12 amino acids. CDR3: CASSLGSRGQYF. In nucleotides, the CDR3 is TGTGCCAGCAGCTTAGGTAGCCGCGGGCAGTACTTC.

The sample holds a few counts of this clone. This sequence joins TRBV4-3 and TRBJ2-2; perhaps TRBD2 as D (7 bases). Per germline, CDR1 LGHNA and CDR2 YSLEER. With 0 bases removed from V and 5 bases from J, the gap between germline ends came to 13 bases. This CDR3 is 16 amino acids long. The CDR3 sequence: CASSQDKAGATGELFF. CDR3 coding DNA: TGCGCCAGCAGCCAAGATAAGGCGGGGGCTACCGGGGAGCTGTTTTTT.

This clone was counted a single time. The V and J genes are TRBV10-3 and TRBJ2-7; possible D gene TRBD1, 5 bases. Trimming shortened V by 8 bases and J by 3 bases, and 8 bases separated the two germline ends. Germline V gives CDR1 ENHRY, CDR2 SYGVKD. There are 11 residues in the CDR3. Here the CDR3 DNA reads TGTGCCATCGGAAGGGGCTACGAGCAGTACTTC. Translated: CAIGRGYEQYF.

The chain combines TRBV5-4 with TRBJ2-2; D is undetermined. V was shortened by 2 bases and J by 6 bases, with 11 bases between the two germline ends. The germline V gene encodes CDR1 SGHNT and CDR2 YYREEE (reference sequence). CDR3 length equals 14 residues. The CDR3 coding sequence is TGTGCCAGCAGCTTTTTCGGGTCGTCCGGGGAGCTGTTTTTT. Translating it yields CASSFFGSSGELFF.

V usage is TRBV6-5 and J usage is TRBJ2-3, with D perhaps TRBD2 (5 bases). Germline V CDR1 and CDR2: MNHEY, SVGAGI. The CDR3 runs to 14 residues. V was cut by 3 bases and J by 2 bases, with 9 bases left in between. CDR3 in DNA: TGTGCCAGCAGTTATGGGAGTTCCACAGATACGCAGTATTTT. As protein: CASSYGSSTDTQYF.

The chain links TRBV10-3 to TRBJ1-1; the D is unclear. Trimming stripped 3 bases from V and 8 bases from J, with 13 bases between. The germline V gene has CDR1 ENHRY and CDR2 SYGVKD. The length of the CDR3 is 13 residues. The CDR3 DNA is TGTGCCATCAGTGATTGGCAAAACGGGGAAGCTTTCTTT. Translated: CAISDWQNGEAFF.

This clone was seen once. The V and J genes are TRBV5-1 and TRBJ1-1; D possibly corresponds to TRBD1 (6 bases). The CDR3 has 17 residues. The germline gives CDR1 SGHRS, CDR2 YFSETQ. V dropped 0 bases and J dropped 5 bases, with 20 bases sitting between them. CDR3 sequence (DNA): TGCGCCAGCAGCTTGGTTCCCCTAACAGGGTCGAGGACTGAAGCTTTCTTT. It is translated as CASSLVPLTGSRTEAFF.

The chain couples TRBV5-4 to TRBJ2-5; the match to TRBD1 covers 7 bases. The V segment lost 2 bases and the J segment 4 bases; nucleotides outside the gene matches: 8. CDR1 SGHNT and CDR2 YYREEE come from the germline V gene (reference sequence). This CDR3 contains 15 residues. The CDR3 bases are TGTGCCAGCAGCTTCGGACAGGAAAGGAGAGAGACCCAGTACTTC. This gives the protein CASSFGQERRETQYF.

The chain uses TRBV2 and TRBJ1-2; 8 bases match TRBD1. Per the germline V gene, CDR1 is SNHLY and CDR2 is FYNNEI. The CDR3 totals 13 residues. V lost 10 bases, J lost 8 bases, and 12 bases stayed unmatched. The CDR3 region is CAIGQGLLGGYTF. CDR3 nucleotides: TGTGCCATTGGACAGGGCCTGCTGGGAGGCTACACCTTC.

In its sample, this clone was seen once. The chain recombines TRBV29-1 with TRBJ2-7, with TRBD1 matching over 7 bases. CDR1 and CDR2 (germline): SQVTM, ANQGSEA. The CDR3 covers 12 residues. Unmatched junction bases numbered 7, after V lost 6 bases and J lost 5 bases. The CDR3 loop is CSVEQGSNEQYF. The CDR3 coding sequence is TGCAGCGTGGAACAGGGGTCAAACGAGCAGTACTTC.

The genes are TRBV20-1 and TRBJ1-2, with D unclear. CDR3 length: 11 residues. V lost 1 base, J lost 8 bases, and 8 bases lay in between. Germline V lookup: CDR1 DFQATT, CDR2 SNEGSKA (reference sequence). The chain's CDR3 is CSARGHEGYTF. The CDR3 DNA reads TGCAGTGCTAGAGGACATGAGGGCTACACCTTC.

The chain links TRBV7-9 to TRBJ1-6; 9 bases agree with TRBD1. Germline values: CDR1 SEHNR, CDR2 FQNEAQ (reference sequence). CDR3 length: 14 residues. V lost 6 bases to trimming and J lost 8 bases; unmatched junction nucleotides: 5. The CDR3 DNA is TGTGCCAGCAGGGGCAGGGACAGGGATTCACCCCTCCACTTT. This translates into CASRGRDRDSPLHF.

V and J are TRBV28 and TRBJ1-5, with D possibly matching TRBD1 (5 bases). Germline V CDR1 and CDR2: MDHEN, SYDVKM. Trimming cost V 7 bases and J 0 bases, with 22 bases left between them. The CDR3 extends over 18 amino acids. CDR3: CASIPMWGGTYSNQPQHF. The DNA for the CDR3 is TGTGCCAGCATCCCAATGTGGGGGGGGACTTATAGCAATCAGCCCCAGCATTTT.

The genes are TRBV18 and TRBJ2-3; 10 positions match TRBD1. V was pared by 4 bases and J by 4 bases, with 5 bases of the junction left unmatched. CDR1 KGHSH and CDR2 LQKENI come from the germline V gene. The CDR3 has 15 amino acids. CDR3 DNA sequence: TGTGCCAGCTCACGGGACAGGGGTTTCTCAGATACGCAGTATTTT. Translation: CASSRDRGFSDTQYF.

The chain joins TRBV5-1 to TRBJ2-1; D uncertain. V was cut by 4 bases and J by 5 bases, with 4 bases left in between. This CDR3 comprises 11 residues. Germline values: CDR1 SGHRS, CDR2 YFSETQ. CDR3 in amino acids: CASSRDNEQFF. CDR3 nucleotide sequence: TGCGCCAGCAGCCGGGACAATGAGCAGTTCTTC.

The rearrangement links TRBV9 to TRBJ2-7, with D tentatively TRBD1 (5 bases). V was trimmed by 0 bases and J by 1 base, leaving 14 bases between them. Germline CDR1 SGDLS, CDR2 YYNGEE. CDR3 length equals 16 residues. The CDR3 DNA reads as TGTGCCAGCAGCGTAGAGATGGACACGTTGTCCTACGAGCAGTACTTC. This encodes CASSVEMDTLSYEQYF.

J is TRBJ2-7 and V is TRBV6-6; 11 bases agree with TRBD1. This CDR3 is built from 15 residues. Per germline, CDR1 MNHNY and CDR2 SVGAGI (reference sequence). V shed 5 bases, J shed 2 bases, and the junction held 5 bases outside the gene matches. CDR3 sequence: CASSRRDRGTYEQYF. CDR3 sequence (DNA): TGTGCCAGCAGTCGCCGGGACAGGGGGACCTACGAGCAGTACTTC.

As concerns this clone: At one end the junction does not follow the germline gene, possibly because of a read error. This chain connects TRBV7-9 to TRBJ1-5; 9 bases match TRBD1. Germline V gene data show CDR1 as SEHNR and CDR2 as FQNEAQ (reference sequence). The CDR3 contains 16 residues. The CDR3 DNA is TGTTCCAGCAGCCATGGGGACAGGGTGAGCAATCAGCCCCAGCATTTT. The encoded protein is CSSSHGDRVSNQPQHF.

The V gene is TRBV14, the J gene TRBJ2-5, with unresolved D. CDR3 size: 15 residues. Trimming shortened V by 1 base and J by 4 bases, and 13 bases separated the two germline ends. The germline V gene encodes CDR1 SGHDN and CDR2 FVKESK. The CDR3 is CASSQVAYSRETQYF. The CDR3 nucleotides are TGTGCCAGCAGCCAAGTGGCCTACAGCCGAGAGACCCAGTACTTC.

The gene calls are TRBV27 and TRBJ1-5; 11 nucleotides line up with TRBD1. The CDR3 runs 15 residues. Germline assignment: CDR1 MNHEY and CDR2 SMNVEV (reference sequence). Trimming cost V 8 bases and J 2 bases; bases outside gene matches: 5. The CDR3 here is CASFGGQGGNQPQHF. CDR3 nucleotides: TGTGCCAGCTTTGGGGGACAGGGGGGCAATCAGCCCCAGCATTTT.

CDR3: CASSSPGTASYEQYF. The CDR3 DNA sequence: TGTGCCAGCAGTTCACCCGGGACAGCCTCCTACGAGCAGTACTTC. The genes are TRBV28 and TRBJ2-5; TRBD1 matches at 7 bases. The end of the DNA aligns better with TRBJ2-7, so the J call may be wrong. This CDR3 has 15 amino acids. Germline CDR1 reads MDHEN; CDR2 reads SYDVKM.

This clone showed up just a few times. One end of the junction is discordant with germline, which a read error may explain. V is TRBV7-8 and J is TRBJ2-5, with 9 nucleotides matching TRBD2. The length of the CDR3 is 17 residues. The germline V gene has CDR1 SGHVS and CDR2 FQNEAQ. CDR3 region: CASSLAALAGSKETQYF. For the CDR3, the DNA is TGTGCCAGCAGCCTAGCCGCGCTAGCGGGGAGCAAAGAGACCCAGTACTTC.

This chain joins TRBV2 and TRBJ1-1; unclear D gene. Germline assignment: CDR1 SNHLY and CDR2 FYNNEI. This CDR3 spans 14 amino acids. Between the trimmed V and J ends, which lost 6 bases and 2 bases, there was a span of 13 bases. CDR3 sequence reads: CASSYRLSNTEAFF. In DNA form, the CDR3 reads TGTGCCAGCAGCTACAGACTATCCAACACTGAAGCTTTCTTT.

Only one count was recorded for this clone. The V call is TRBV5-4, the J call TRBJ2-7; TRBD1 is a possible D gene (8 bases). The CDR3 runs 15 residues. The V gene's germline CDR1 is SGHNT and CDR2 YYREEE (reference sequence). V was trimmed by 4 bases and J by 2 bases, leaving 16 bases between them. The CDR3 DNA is TGTGCCAGCAGCCTCTACAGGGGGGGAGCCTACGAGCAGTACTTC. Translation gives CASSLYRGGAYEQYF.

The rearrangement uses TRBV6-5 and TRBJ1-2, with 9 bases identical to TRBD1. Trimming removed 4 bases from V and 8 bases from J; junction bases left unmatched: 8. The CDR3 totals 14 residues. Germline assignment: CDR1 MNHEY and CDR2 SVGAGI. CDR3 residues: CASSCRDRVCGYTF. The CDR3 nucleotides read TGTGCCAGCAGTTGCCGGGACAGGGTCTGCGGCTACACCTTC.

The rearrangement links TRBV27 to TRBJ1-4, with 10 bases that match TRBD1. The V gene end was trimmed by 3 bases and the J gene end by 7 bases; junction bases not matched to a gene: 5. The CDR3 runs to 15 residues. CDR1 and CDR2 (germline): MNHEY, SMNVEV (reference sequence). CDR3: CASSLTGGAFEKLFF. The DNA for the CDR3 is TGTGCCAGCAGTTTGACAGGGGGCGCATTTGAAAAACTGTTTTTT.

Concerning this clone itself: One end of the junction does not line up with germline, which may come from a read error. CDR3 nucleotides: TGTGCCAGTAGTACCCTGGCAGCCCCAGGGGAGCAGTGCTTC. Protein product: CASSTLAAPGEQCF. The chain uses TRBV19 and TRBJ2-7; D may be TRBD1 (6 bases). Germline values: CDR1 LNHDA, CDR2 SQIVND (reference sequence). CDR3 size: 14 residues. The full variable domain, with the rest looked up from reference TRBV19 and TRBJ2-7, is DGGITQSPKYLFRKEGQNVTLSCEQNLNHDAMYWYRQDPGQGLRLIYYSQIVNDFQKGDIAEGYSVSREKKESFPLTVTSAQKNPTAFYLCASSTLAAPGEQCFGPGTRLTVT.

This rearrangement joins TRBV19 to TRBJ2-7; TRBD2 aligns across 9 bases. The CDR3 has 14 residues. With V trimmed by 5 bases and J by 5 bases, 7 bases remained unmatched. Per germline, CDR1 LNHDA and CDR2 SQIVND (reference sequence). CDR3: CASSELAGENEQYF. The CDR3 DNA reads TGTGCCAGTAGTGAATTAGCGGGAGAGAACGAGCAGTACTTC.

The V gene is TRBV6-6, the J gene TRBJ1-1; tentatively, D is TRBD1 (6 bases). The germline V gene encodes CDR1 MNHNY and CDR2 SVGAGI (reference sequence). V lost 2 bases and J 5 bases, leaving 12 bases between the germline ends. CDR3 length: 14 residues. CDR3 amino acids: CASSYAAGVTEAFF. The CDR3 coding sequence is TGTGCCAGCAGTTACGCGGCAGGGGTAACTGAAGCTTTCTTT.

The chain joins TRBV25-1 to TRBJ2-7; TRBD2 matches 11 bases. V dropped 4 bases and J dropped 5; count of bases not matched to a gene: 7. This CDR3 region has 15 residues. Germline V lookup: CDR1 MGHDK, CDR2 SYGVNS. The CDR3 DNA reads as TGTGCCAGCAGTGGCCTAGCGGGGGGAATCGACGAGCAGTACTTC. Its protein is CASSGLAGGIDEQYF.

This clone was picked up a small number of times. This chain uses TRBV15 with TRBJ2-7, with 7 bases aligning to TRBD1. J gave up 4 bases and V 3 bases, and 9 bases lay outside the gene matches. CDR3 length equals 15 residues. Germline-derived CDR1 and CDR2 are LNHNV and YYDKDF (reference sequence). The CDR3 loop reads CATSSRGQTKYEQYF. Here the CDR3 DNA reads TGTGCCACCAGCAGTCGGGGACAGACAAAGTACGAGCAGTACTTC. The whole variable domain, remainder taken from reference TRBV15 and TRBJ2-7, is DAMVIQNPRYQVTQFGKPVTLSCSQTLNHNVMYWYQQKSSQAPKLLFHYYDKDFNNEADTPDNFQSRRPNTSFCFLDIRSPGLGDTAMYLCATSSRGQTKYEQYFGPGTRLTVT.

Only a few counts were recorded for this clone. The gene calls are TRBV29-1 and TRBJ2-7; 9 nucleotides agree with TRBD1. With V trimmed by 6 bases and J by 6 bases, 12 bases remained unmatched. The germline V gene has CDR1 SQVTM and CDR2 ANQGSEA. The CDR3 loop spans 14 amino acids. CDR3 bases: TGCAGCGTAGGGCCCCGGGACAGGGAAATCGAGCAGTACTTC. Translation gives CSVGPRDREIEQYF.